A single sample gave rise to the 12 T cell receptor beta chains below, sequenced in a study of blood T cell repertoires in COVID-19. Assay used: immunoSEQ multiplex PCR; TCRdb lists only in-frame clones, some missing. This table has 70,000 or so clones, 70% to 90% appearing once. The sequenced material came from peripheral blood. The receptors originated from a middle-aged man with COVID-19, enrolled during active disease.

The rearrangement joins TRBV6-6 to TRBJ1-5; a weak D match, TRBD1 (6 bases). The CDR3 totals 16 residues. Trimming removed 6 bases from V and 6 bases from J, with 21 bases in between. CDR1 and CDR2 from the germline V gene are MNHNY and SVGAGI (reference sequence). The CDR3: CASSSRYRVSSQPQHF. In DNA, the CDR3 is TGTGCCAGCAGCAGCCGTTACAGGGTATCAAGTCAGCCCCAGCATTTT.

This sequence joins TRBV2 and TRBJ1-1, with D perhaps matching TRBD1 (5 bases). The germline gives CDR1 SNHLY, CDR2 FYNNEI. The CDR3 is 13 residues long. Trimming shortened V by 3 bases and J by 4 bases, and 9 bases separated the two germline ends. CDR3 in amino acids: CASSEGGSTEAFF. For the CDR3, the DNA is TGTGCCAGCAGTGAGGGGGGTAGCACTGAAGCTTTCTTT.

This clone was seen just once. This chain joins TRBV6-5 and TRBJ2-3, with a possible D match to TRBD2 (6 bases). CDR1 MNHEY and CDR2 SVGAGI come from the germline V gene. V lost 8 bases and J lost 1, with 10 bases in between. The CDR3 has 13 amino acids. This CDR3 reads CASHPSGTDTQYF. CDR3 nucleotides: TGTGCCAGCCATCCTAGCGGCACAGATACGCAGTATTTT.

The genes are TRBV10-3 and TRBJ2-1, with 9 nucleotides matching TRBD2. Germline-derived CDR1 and CDR2 are ENHRY and SYGVKD. V was pared by 0 bases and J by 16 bases, with 10 bases of the junction left unmatched. The CDR3 has 14 residues. CDR3 region: CAISESKGTSFTFF. In DNA form, the CDR3 reads TGTGCCATCAGTGAGTCGAAAGGGACTAGCTTTACATTCTTC.

The chain carries TRBV28 and TRBJ1-2, with 7 bases fitting TRBD1. Germline CDR1 and CDR2: MDHEN and SYDVKM. Trimming removed 2 bases from V and 0 bases from J; junction bases left unmatched: 9. The CDR3 runs to 17 residues. For the CDR3, the DNA is TGTGCCAGCAGTTTACCCACAGGGGTGGGTTCTAACTATGGCTACACCTTC. It specifies CASSLPTGVGSNYGYTF.

This clone is a singleton in its sample. V and J are TRBV5-5 and TRBJ1-5; 7 nucleotides agree with TRBD1. The trim removed 2 bases at V and 0 bases at J, leaving 5 bases unmatched. The CDR3 spans 16 residues. The germline CDR1 and CDR2 sequences are SGHKS and YYEKEE (reference sequence). CDR3 nucleotide sequence: TGTGCCAGCAGCTTTGATGACAGGGTTAGCAATCAGCCCCAGCATTTT. The encoded protein is CASSFDDRVSNQPQHF. The entire variable domain, with the rest obtained from reference TRBV5-5 and TRBJ1-5, is as follows: DAGVTQSPTHLIKTRGQQVTLRCSPISGHKSVSWYQQVLGQGPQFIFQYYEKEERGRGNFPDRFSARQFPNYSSELNVNALLLGDSALYLCASSFDDRVSNQPQHFGDGTRLSIL.

The chain recombines TRBV30 with TRBJ2-7, with no clear D. V dropped 5 bases and J dropped 2 bases, with 10 bases sitting between them. The CDR3 runs to 12 residues. The germline V gene encodes CDR1 GTSNPN and CDR2 SVGIG (reference sequence). This CDR3 reads CAWGREPYEQYF. The CDR3 coding sequence is TGTGCCTGGGGAAGAGAGCCCTACGAGCAGTACTTC.

The chain combines TRBV5-6 with TRBJ1-1; maybe TRBD1 (5 bases). The CDR3 totals 14 residues. Trimming took 4 bases from V and 1 from J, leaving 11 bases between them. Germline V lookup: CDR1 SGHDT, CDR2 YYEEEE. Here the CDR3 reads CASSPGLRNTEAFF. The DNA for the CDR3 is TGTGCCAGCAGCCCGGGACTCAGGAACACTGAAGCTTTCTTT. Complete variable domain (other parts from reference TRBV5-6 and TRBJ1-1): DAGVTQSPTHLIKTRGQQVTLRCSPKSGHDTVSWYQQALGQGPQFIFQYYEEEERQRGNFPDRFSGHQFPNYSSELNVNALLLGDSALYLCASSPGLRNTEAFFGQGTRLTVV.

The chain recombines TRBV5-1 with TRBJ1-6, with D perhaps matching TRBD1 (5 bases). Trimming cost V 4 bases and J 8 bases, with 16 bases left between them. The CDR3 consists of 15 residues. Germline lookup yields CDR1 SGHRS and CDR2 YFSETQ. CDR3 DNA: TGCGCCAGCAGCGCCGGGGGGTCCGCGGATTCACCCCTCCACTTT. It codes for CASSAGGSADSPLHF.

The chain carries TRBV7-3 and TRBJ1-1, with D tentatively TRBD1 (5 bases). Trimming shortened V by 6 bases and J by 2 bases, and 10 bases separated the two germline ends. Germline V gene data show CDR1 as SGHTA and CDR2 as FQGTGA. The CDR3 length is 13 residues. CDR3 coding DNA: TGTGCCAGCAGTGCCCAGGGAAACACTGAAGCTTTCTTT. It specifies CASSAQGNTEAFF.

The chain has TRBV4-2 and TRBJ2-7; TRBD2 matches 14 bases. The CDR3 sequence is 15 residues long. The V gene end was trimmed by 6 bases and the J gene end by 2 bases; junction bases not matched to a gene: 3. Germline-derived CDR1 and CDR2 are LGHNA and YNFKEQ. CDR3 region: CASRQTSGGAYEQYF. Written as DNA, the CDR3 is TGTGCCAGCAGGCAGACTAGCGGGGGGGCCTACGAGCAGTACTTC.

This chain joins TRBV2 and TRBJ1-4; 7 positions match TRBD1. This CDR3 contains 15 residues. The V gene's germline CDR1 is SNHLY and CDR2 FYNNEI. The V and J ends lost 5 bases and 8 bases, in that order; junction bases with no gene match: 11. CDR3 DNA sequence: TGTGCCAGCAGTCTACTGACAGGGCCGGAGGAAAAACTGTTTTTT. Amino acid sequence: CASSLLTGPEEKLFF.